This entry lists 22 T cell receptor beta chains sequenced from one sample in a study of T cell repertoires in cytomegalovirus infection. These receptors have no identified antigens. MiXCR was run by TCRdb on the reads, yielding one entry per CDR3 protein. The sample includes roughly 500,000 distinct CDR3 sequences, 30% to 40% of them seen just once. Source: cultured PBMCs, taken from culture after CMV antigen stimulation. The receptor set was obtained from a human donor in good health (CMV status not recorded). Some clones in this sample may be carry-over from other donors' samples.

This clonotype was recorded a few times. In DNA, the CDR3 is TGTGCCAGCAGCTTAGTCGCTACAGGGCGGATGAACACTGAAGCTTTCTTT. Its translation: CASSLVATGRMNTEAFF. The rearrangement uses TRBV7-6 and TRBJ1-1, with a weak D call TRBD1 (6 bases). This CDR3 contains 17 residues. The ends were cut back, 1 base at V and 0 bases at J, with 15 bases in the middle. From germline, CDR1 is SGHVS and CDR2 FNYEAQ. Supplemented by reference TRBV7-6 and TRBJ1-1, the full variable domain reads GAGVSQSPRYKVTKRGQDVALRCDPISGHVSLYWYRQALGQGPEFLTYFNYEAQQDKSGLPNDRFSAERPEGSISTLTIQRTEQRDSAMYRCASSLVATGRMNTEAFFGQGTRLTVV.

This chain uses TRBV6-2 or TRBV6-3 with TRBJ2-5, with D tentatively TRBD2 (5 bases). V was trimmed by 6 bases and J by 2 bases, leaving 16 bases between them. The V gene's germline CDR1 is MNHEY and CDR2 SVGEGT. The CDR3 runs to 15 residues. In DNA, the CDR3 is TGTGCCAGCAGCCGGACTCGGGGAGCACAAGAGACCCAGTACTTC. It codes for CASSRTRGAQETQYF.

The chain recombines TRBV10-3 with TRBJ2-7; 7 bases line up with TRBD2. The V gene's germline CDR1 is ENHRY and CDR2 SYGVKD. With V trimmed by 10 bases and J by 3 bases, 9 bases remained unmatched. The CDR3 has 13 residues. This CDR3 reads CATGAGGGYEQYF. CDR3 bases: TGTGCCACCGGCGCTGGGGGGGGCTACGAGCAGTACTTC.

CDR3 in amino acids: CASSPEAGAYEQYF. For the CDR3, the DNA is TGTGCCAGCAGCCCCGAGGCGGGAGCCTACGAGCAGTACTTC. The genes are TRBV6-2 or TRBV6-3 and TRBJ2-7, with 7 bases fitting TRBD2. V was pared by 6 bases and J by 2 bases, with 7 bases of the junction left unmatched. There are 14 residues in the CDR3. Germline loops: CDR1 MNHEY, CDR2 SVGEGT.

This chain connects TRBV7-8 to TRBJ2-7; TRBD1 or TRBD2 may be the D gene (5 bases each). The CDR3 spans 15 residues. In germline, CDR1 is SGHVS, CDR2 FQNEAQ. V was shortened by 7 bases and J by 1 base, with 17 bases between the two germline ends. DNA of the CDR3: TGTGCCAGCATCCTAAACCGGGACCTGTCCTACGAGCAGTACTTC. This sequence encodes CASILNRDLSYEQYF.

The V call is TRBV7-2, the J call TRBJ1-5, with D unresolved. From germline, CDR1 is SGHTA and CDR2 FQGNSA. The CDR3 covers 13 residues. V gave up 0 bases and J gave up 10 bases, with 10 bases separating them. CDR3 protein: CASSLAALLPQHF. CDR3 DNA sequence: TGTGCCAGCAGCTTAGCGGCTCTCTTACCCCAGCATTTT.

This clonotype was observed many times. The chain links TRBV7-2 to TRBJ2-5, with 11 bases that match TRBD2. Trimming at V came to 1 base and at J to 4 bases, leaving 8 bases not matched to a gene. The CDR3 consists of 17 residues. Germline V gene sequence: CDR1 SGHTA, CDR2 FQGNSA. The CDR3 loop is CASSLVGSGRAAETQYF. The CDR3 coding sequence is TGTGCCAGCAGCTTAGTGGGTAGCGGGAGGGCCGCAGAGACCCAGTACTTC. Drawing the rest from reference TRBV7-2 and TRBJ2-5, the complete variable domain is GAGVSQSPSNKVTEKGKDVELRCDPISGHTALYWYRQSLGQGLEFLIYFQGNSAPDKSGLPSDRFSAERTGGSVSTLTIQRTQQEDSAVYLCASSLVGSGRAAETQYFGPGTRLLVL.

This sequence joins TRBV12-3 or TRBV12-4 and TRBJ1-6, with D possibly being TRBD1 (5 bases). The CDR3 has 12 amino acids. V was shortened by 3 bases and J by 13 bases, with 10 bases between the two germline ends. The CDR3 loop is CASSFGGRPLHF. The CDR3 DNA reads TGTGCCAGCAGTTTTGGGGGTAGGCCCCTCCACTTT.

This clonotype has more than one count but fewer than ten. The chain joins TRBV11-3 to TRBJ2-5; D unresolved. Per germline, CDR1 SGHNT and CDR2 YENEEA. Trimming removed 4 bases from V and 1 base from J, with 10 bases in between. The CDR3 runs to 14 residues. CDR3 nucleotides: TGTGCCAGCAGCTCTAGGTCTATCCAAGAGACCCAGTACTTC. Translating it yields CASSSRSIQETQYF.

This clonotype was recorded at least ten times. The CDR3 nucleotides read TGTGCCAGCAGCTTAGCTAGCGGGACTAGGGTAGAGACCCAGTACTTC. It translates to CASSLASGTRVETQYF. The gene calls are TRBV7-2 and TRBJ2-5, with 8 bases lining up with TRBD2. The junction had 7 bases not matched to a gene; V was cut back by 0 bases and J by 4 bases. Germline loops: CDR1 SGHTA, CDR2 FQGNSA. This CDR3 comprises 16 residues.

V and J are TRBV12-3 or TRBV12-4 and TRBJ2-1; weak D call: TRBD2 (7 bases). The ends were cut back, 6 bases at V and 4 bases at J, with 25 bases in the middle. This CDR3 has 18 residues. The CDR3 is CASSPGASGITGYNEQFF. DNA for the CDR3: TGTGCCAGCAGCCCTGGGGCTAGCGGTATTACAGGGTACAATGAGCAGTTCTTC.

This clonotype occurred a few times. The chain recombines TRBV7-2 with TRBJ2-2; 7 nucleotides match TRBD1. The length of the CDR3 is 17 residues. CDR1 is SGHTA, CDR2 FQGNSA, per germline. The V and J ends lost 2 bases and 0 bases, in that order; junction bases with no gene match: 6. CDR3 protein: CASSLLGQAANTGELFF. The CDR3 region has the DNA TGTGCCAGCAGCTTACTCGGACAGGCCGCGAACACCGGGGAGCTGTTTTTT.

At least ten counts were recorded for this clonotype. The chain joins TRBV7-2 to TRBJ1-3; D call uncertain. Germline values: CDR1 SGHTA, CDR2 FQGNSA. V dropped 1 base and J dropped 1 base, with 5 bases sitting between them. CDR3 length: 14 residues. The DNA for the CDR3 is TGTGCCAGCAGCTTAGTGTCGTCTGGAAACACCATATATTTT. It is translated as CASSLVSSGNTIYF. Filled out from reference TRBV7-2 and TRBJ1-3, the complete variable domain reads GAGVSQSPSNKVTEKGKDVELRCDPISGHTALYWYRQSLGQGLEFLIYFQGNSAPDKSGLPSDRFSAERTGGSVSTLTIQRTQQEDSAVYLCASSLVSSGNTIYFGEGSWLTVV.

The rearrangement uses TRBV7-3 and TRBJ2-5, with D unresolved. The CDR3 runs to 13 residues. The V gene's germline CDR1 is SGHTA and CDR2 FQGTGA. The V gene lost 1 base and the J gene lost 2 bases, with 5 bases spanning the gap. The DNA of the CDR3 is TGTGCCAGCAGCTTAAATATTCAAGAGACCCAGTACTTC. It specifies CASSLNIQETQYF.

This clonotype has just a few counts. This chain uses TRBV11-2 with TRBJ2-7; tentative D call: TRBD1 (6 bases). The germline gives CDR1 SGHAT, CDR2 FQNNGV. The CDR3 length is 13 residues. V lost 3 bases, J lost 4 bases, and 10 bases lay in between. The CDR3 coding sequence is TGTGCCAGCAGCTTGCCAGGGGCGTACGAGCAGTACGTC. Translation gives CASSLPGAYEQYV.

This sequence joins TRBV20-1 and TRBJ2-1, with 16 nucleotides matching TRBD2. CDR3 length: 15 amino acids. V shed 6 bases and J 7 bases; nucleotides not matched to a gene: 6. CDR1 is DFQATT and CDR2 is SNEGSKA in the germline V gene (reference sequence). The CDR3 bases are TGCAGTGCGCAGGGACTAGCGGGAGGGTGGAATGAGCAGTTCTTC. It translates to CSAQGLAGGWNEQFF.

This clonotype turned up a few times. The rearrangement joins TRBV7-2 to TRBJ2-2; no clear D. The CDR3 covers 16 residues. V dropped 3 bases and J dropped 1 base, with 12 bases sitting between them. CDR1 is SGHTA, CDR2 FQGNSA, per germline. The CDR3 spells CASSLVKAMNTGELFF. For the CDR3, the DNA is TGTGCCAGCAGCTTGGTGAAGGCCATGAACACCGGGGAGCTGTTTTTT.

The V call is TRBV6-2 or TRBV6-3, the J call TRBJ2-5; TRBD1 might be the D (6 bases). Trimming took off 7 bases at V and 4 bases at J, with 13 bases between the two ends. The CDR3 contains 13 residues. Germline assignment: CDR1 MNHEY and CDR2 SVGEGT. The CDR3 is CASNSRGRETQYF. DNA of the CDR3: TGTGCCAGCAACTCCAGGGGACGAGAGACCCAGTACTTC.

Here the CDR3 DNA reads TGTGCCAGCAGCGCTGCTAGCGGCCTGCTGACAGATACGCAGTATTTT. Protein product: CASSAASGLLTDTQYF. This rearrangement joins TRBV7-2 to TRBJ2-3, with 7 bases lining up with TRBD2. The CDR3 contains 16 residues. V lost 5 bases to trimming and J lost 3 bases; unmatched junction nucleotides: 11. CDR1 and CDR2 (germline): SGHTA, FQGNSA.

The chain couples TRBV20-1 to TRBJ2-2; D is unclear. The CDR3 is made up of 15 amino acids. CDR1 is DFQATT, CDR2 SNEGSKA, per germline (reference sequence). Trimming cost V 5 bases and J 3 bases, with 16 bases left between them. The CDR3 here is CSAQHRTSHTGELFF. The CDR3 DNA reads TGCAGTGCTCAACATCGGACCTCGCACACCGGGGAGCTGTTTTTT.

This chain connects TRBV28 to TRBJ2-1, with D perhaps matching TRBD1 (5 bases). The germline V gene encodes CDR1 MDHEN and CDR2 SYDVKM. The CDR3 is 13 amino acids. Trimming stripped 7 bases from V and 6 bases from J, with 13 bases between. The CDR3 sequence is CASMGLDFNEQFF. As DNA, the CDR3 is TGTGCCAGCATGGGGCTTGACTTCAATGAGCAGTTCTTC.

Note on this clonotype: Mismatch with germline at one junction end may stem from a read error. The chain joins TRBV4-1 to TRBJ2-1; a possible D gene is TRBD2 (6 bases). The germline V gene encodes CDR1 MGHRA and CDR2 YSYEKL. The CDR3 loop spans 19 amino acids. CDR3 amino acids: CASSQEAGSDPQGYNEQFF. The CDR3 bases are TGTGCCAGCAGCCAAGAAGCGGGCAGCGACCCCCAAGGCTACAATGAGCAGTTCTTC.